The 26 T cell receptor beta chains reported below all come from one sample, sequenced in a study of blood T cell repertoires in COVID-19. The table came from immunoSEQ multiplex PCR; TCRdb's copy has only in-frame clones and leaves some out. The sample records around 220,000 clones, 88% being singletons. Sequences were obtained from peripheral blood. These receptors were obtained from a woman aged 40 to 49 who had recovered from COVID-19.

The V call is TRBV21-1, the J call TRBJ1-6; TRBD1, the table's D call, lacks a check against the DNA. TRBV21-1 is labeled a pseudogene. The CDR3 length is 16 residues. In nucleotides, the CDR3 is TGTGCCAGCAGCAAAGTGGGGCACGTCGGTAATTCACCCCTCCACTTT. This translates into CASSKVGHVGNSPLHF.

V is TRBV6-1 and J is TRBJ2-7, with 9 positions matching TRBD1. J gave up 1 base and V 7 bases, and 5 bases lay outside the gene matches. The length of the CDR3 is 14 residues. Germline loops: CDR1 MNHNS, CDR2 SASEGT. The CDR3: CASTKGQGSYEQYF. In DNA form, the CDR3 reads TGTGCCAGCACGAAGGGACAGGGTTCCTACGAGCAGTACTTC.

This clone was detected only once. The chain recombines TRBV10-2 with TRBJ2-4; tentative D call: TRBD2 (5 bases). From germline, CDR1 is WSHSY and CDR2 SAAADI. The CDR3 consists of 15 residues. V gave up 4 bases and J gave up 2 bases, with 12 bases separating them. The CDR3 loop is CASSVDPSSKNIQYF. The CDR3, as DNA: TGCGCCAGCAGTGTTGATCCTAGCTCCAAAAACATTCAGTACTTC.

This chain connects TRBV19 to TRBJ1-5; TRBD1 matches 7 bases. Germline CDR1 is LNHDA and CDR2 is SQIVND (reference sequence). Losses at the gene ends were 4 bases for V and 1 base for J; bases not matched to a gene: 16. The CDR3 length is 19 residues. CDR3 bases: TGTGCCAGTAGTAAGGCCCAGGACAGGACATATATGAGCAATCAGCCCCAGCATTTT. Protein product: CASSKAQDRTYMSNQPQHF.

As concerns this clone: Other DNA variants within this sample encode the same CDR3. V and J are TRBV14 and TRBJ1-6, with D possibly matching TRBD1 (5 bases). Germline lookup yields CDR1 SGHDN and CDR2 FVKESK. The germline V and J ends were trimmed by 2 bases and 1 base, with 6 bases remaining between them. CDR3 size: 15 residues. CDR3 residues: CASSQRGSYNSPLHF. The DNA for the CDR3 is TGTGCCAGCAGCCAAAGGGGTTCCTATAATTCACCCCTCCACTTT.

This chain connects TRBV4-3 to TRBJ2-1; D perhaps matches TRBD2 (6 bases). The germline CDR1 and CDR2 sequences are LGHNA and YSLEER. V lost 5 bases to trimming and J lost 9 bases, with 23 bases between them. The CDR3 has 16 residues. CDR3 nucleotides: TGCGCCAGCAGCTTTCGGTGGGGCGGGATGGTCGCTGAGCAGTTCTTC. This translates into CASSFRWGGMVAEQFF.

This sequence joins TRBV2 and TRBJ1-2; 7 bases agree with TRBD1. Germline-derived CDR1 and CDR2 are SNHLY and FYNNEI. The CDR3 spans 16 residues. Trimming removed 0 bases from V and 3 bases from J; junction bases left unmatched: 7. CDR3 sequence reads: CASSEAGLGGHYGYTF. The CDR3 coding sequence is TGTGCCAGCAGTGAAGCCGGGTTAGGGGGCCACTATGGCTACACCTTC.

Written as DNA, the CDR3 is TGTGCCAGCAGTGAAGTTCAAGCGCAAATTACCTACGAGCAGTACTTC. This sequence encodes CASSEVQAQITYEQYF. The rearrangement uses TRBV2 and TRBJ2-7; no firm D call. Germline V gene data show CDR1 as SNHLY and CDR2 as FYNNEI. V was trimmed by 1 base and J by 2 bases, leaving 15 bases between them. The CDR3 contains 16 residues.

V is TRBV11-3 and J is TRBJ2-3; 9 bases match TRBD2. CDR3 size: 16 residues. The V gene end was trimmed by 5 bases and the J gene end by 2 bases; junction bases not matched to a gene: 8. Germline V CDR1 and CDR2: SGHNT, YENEEA. CDR3 DNA: TGTGCCAGCAGCCCGGGAACTAGCGGGCTCACAGATACGCAGTATTTT. This sequence encodes CASSPGTSGLTDTQYF.

The chain joins TRBV6-1 to TRBJ2-7; 11 bases fit TRBD2. The CDR3 spans 16 residues. Germline CDR1 is MNHNS and CDR2 is SASEGT. J was trimmed by 0 bases and V by 4 bases; bases with no gene match: 5. Here the CDR3 DNA reads TGTGCCAGCAGTGTGACTAGCGGGGTCAGCTCCTACGAGCAGTACTTC. Translated, it gives CASSVTSGVSSYEQYF.

The CDR3 region is CASSAGRLADTNTGELFF. In DNA, the CDR3 is TGTGCCAGCAGTGCCGGCCGACTAGCGGATACCAACACCGGGGAGCTGTTTTTT. The chain employs TRBV2 and TRBJ2-2; 9 bases align to TRBD2. Germline-derived CDR1 and CDR2 are SNHLY and FYNNEI. Unmatched junction bases numbered 11, after V lost 4 bases and J lost 2 bases. The CDR3 extends over 18 amino acids.

The CDR3 coding sequence is TGTGCCAGCAGCTACGGACTAGCGGGCTCCTACGAGCAGTACTTC. Amino acids: CASSYGLAGSYEQYF. The rearrangement links TRBV7-2 to TRBJ2-7; 11 nucleotides agree with TRBD2. The CDR3 length is 15 residues. Looked up from germline, CDR1 is SGHTA and CDR2 is FQGNSA. Trimming took 4 bases from V and 0 from J; bases not matched to a gene: 2.

The chain recombines TRBV7-2 with TRBJ2-3; 12 nucleotides align to TRBD2. Trimming cost V 5 bases and J 4 bases; bases outside gene matches: 4. CDR3 length equals 15 residues. Germline V gene data show CDR1 as SGHTA and CDR2 as FQGNSA. This CDR3 is CASSNRLAGADTQYF. The CDR3 DNA sequence: TGTGCCAGCAGCAATCGACTAGCGGGGGCAGATACGCAGTATTTT.

This clone is a singleton in its sample. V gene TRBV6-2 or TRBV6-3 combines with J gene TRBJ1-1; 7 bases line up with TRBD1. The CDR3 extends over 14 amino acids. V lost 5 bases to trimming and J lost 4 bases; unmatched junction nucleotides: 7. Looked up from germline, CDR1 is MNHEY and CDR2 is SVGEGT. The DNA of the CDR3 is TGTGCCAGCAGTCCCGACAGGGCGAGCACTGAAGCTTTCTTT. Protein sequence: CASSPDRASTEAFF.

V gene TRBV5-8 combines with J gene TRBJ2-1; TRBD1 aligns across 7 bases. This CDR3 is built from 18 residues. From germline, CDR1 is SGHTS and CDR2 YDEGEE. V shed 6 bases, J shed 3 bases, and the junction held 18 bases outside the gene matches. The DNA for the CDR3 is TGTGCCAGCACAAGTGGATCGACAGGGCAAGGTTTCTACAATGAGCAGTTCTTC. Its translation: CASTSGSTGQGFYNEQFF.

The DNA for the CDR3 is TGTGCCAGCAGTCCCCGGACAGGGGCCAACGTCCTGACTTTC. This translates into CASSPRTGANVLTF. The chain carries TRBV2 and TRBJ2-6; D might be TRBD1 (5 bases). The CDR3 is 14 amino acids. The germline gives CDR1 SNHLY, CDR2 FYNNEI. The ends were cut back, 5 bases at V and 4 bases at J, with 9 bases in the middle.

The chain combines TRBV25-1 with TRBJ2-7; weak D call: TRBD2 (5 bases). The CDR3 contains 13 residues. Trimming removed 3 bases from V and 6 bases from J, with 12 bases in between. CDR1 is MGHDK and CDR2 is SYGVNS in the germline V gene. The CDR3 is CASSDQLVTEQYF. The CDR3 bases are TGTGCCAGCAGTGACCAACTAGTTACCGAGCAGTACTTC.

Only a few counts were recorded for this clone. The CDR3 sequence is CASSSETGMTYEQYF. DNA of the CDR3: TGTGCCAGCAGCTCCGAGACAGGGATGACCTACGAGCAGTACTTC. V usage is TRBV7-2 and J usage is TRBJ2-7; 7 nucleotides align to TRBD1. Germline V gene data show CDR1 as SGHTA and CDR2 as FQGNSA. This CDR3 spans 15 amino acids. J gave up 2 bases and V 4 bases, and 8 bases lay outside the gene matches.

V and J are TRBV6-2 or TRBV6-3 and TRBJ2-3; 11 nucleotides match TRBD2. Germline CDR1 MNHEY, CDR2 SVGEGT. V lost 5 bases to trimming and J lost 1 base; unmatched junction nucleotides: 2. This CDR3 has 15 residues. The CDR3 here is CASSTTSGGTDTQYF. In DNA form, the CDR3 reads TGTGCCAGCAGTACGACTAGCGGGGGCACAGATACGCAGTATTTT.

This sequence joins TRBV5-5 and TRBJ1-2; tentatively, D is TRBD1 (6 bases). The V gene lost 0 bases and the J gene lost 4 bases, with 16 bases spanning the gap. The CDR3 is 16 residues long. The germline V gene has CDR1 SGHKS and CDR2 YYEKEE (reference sequence). The CDR3 reads CASSLVVGAGGYGYTF. In DNA form, the CDR3 reads TGTGCCAGCAGCTTGGTGGTGGGGGCCGGCGGCTATGGCTACACCTTC.

This rearrangement joins TRBV6-2 or TRBV6-3 to TRBJ2-7; 8 nucleotides line up with TRBD2. J lost 0 bases, V lost 2 bases, and 6 bases had no gene match. This CDR3 has 16 residues. CDR1 and CDR2 from the germline V gene are MNHEY and SVGEGT. CDR3 protein: CASSYTRAGASYEQYF. CDR3 sequence (DNA): TGTGCCAGCAGTTACACCCGAGCGGGGGCCTCCTACGAGCAGTACTTC.

The chain joins TRBV28 to TRBJ1-6; D gene uncertain. V was cut by 3 bases and J by 0 bases, with 12 bases left in between. Germline V CDR1 and CDR2: MDHEN, SYDVKM. The CDR3 runs to 17 residues. This chain's CDR3 is CASSLGGMSSYNSPLHF. CDR3 DNA: TGTGCCAGCAGTTTGGGAGGCATGAGCTCCTATAATTCACCCCTCCACTTT.

This sequence joins TRBV3-1 (or the pseudogene TRBV3-2) and TRBJ2-7; D remains ambiguous. With 0 bases removed from V and 0 bases from J, the gap between germline ends came to 9 bases. Germline CDR1 is LGHDT and CDR2 is YNNKEL (reference sequence). The CDR3 contains 15 residues. CDR3 sequence (DNA): TGTGCCAGCAGCCAAGATCCCCTTTTCTCCTACGAGCAGTACTTC. Its translation is CASSQDPLFSYEQYF.

The J gene is TRBJ1-4, the V gene TRBV18, with a tentative D call TRBD1 (5 bases). CDR3 size: 13 residues. V was trimmed by 5 bases and J by 4 bases, leaving 8 bases between them. In germline, CDR1 is KGHSH, CDR2 LQKENI. The CDR3 is CASSSTVNEKLFF. The DNA of the CDR3 is TGTGCCAGCTCATCGACAGTTAATGAAAAACTGTTTTTT.

The chain couples TRBV7-8 to TRBJ2-5; 7 bases are shared with TRBD2. With 3 bases clipped from V and 2 bases from J, the junction kept 9 bases outside the gene matches. Germline lookup yields CDR1 SGHVS and CDR2 FQNEAQ. This CDR3 has 16 residues. The CDR3 spells CASSFIAGVGQETQYF. CDR3 DNA sequence: TGTGCCAGCAGCTTTATCGCGGGAGTGGGTCAAGAGACCCAGTACTTC.

This clone came up once. The V call is TRBV7-9, the J call TRBJ2-2; 7 nucleotides match TRBD2. Trimming removed 3 bases from V and 4 bases from J; junction bases left unmatched: 8. The CDR3 runs to 16 residues. Germline CDR1 reads SEHNR; CDR2 reads FQNEAQ (reference sequence). DNA for the CDR3: TGTGCCAGCAGCTTCAGGGCGGGGGAGATCACCGGGGAGCTGTTTTTT. Translation gives CASSFRAGEITGELFF.